The clone carrying this T cell receptor (beta chain) has just a few counts. Its specificity is unknown. The entry originates in a study of Graves' ophthalmopathy and Graves' hyperthyroidism. Study-level information: Before any treatment was given, at initial diagnosis, peripheral blood was collected.

Study-wide findings and caveats: The model flagged ophthalmopathy progression at 70% to 71% sensitivity and 72% to 80% specificity.

Amplification targeted the TCR beta CDR3 regions, with RNA transcripts as the source material. After a first-round RT-PCR with HTBI primers, a second-round multiplex PCR was run. TCRdb fed the multiplex PCR reads into MiXCR, producing one record per CDR3 protein. The table lists 300,000 to 400,000 distinct CDR3 sequences, 17% of them singletons. The source of this sequence is an adult man with Graves' ophthalmopathy. The specimen was peripheral blood.

The CDR3 here is CASSPPNWRETQYF. In DNA form, the CDR3 reads TGTGCCAGCTCACCACCCAACTGGCGTGAGACCCAGTACTTC. V is TRBV18 and J is TRBJ2-5; D is unresolved. Trimming left V 0 bases short and J 5 bases short, with 10 bases between. The CDR3 is 14 amino acids. The germline CDR1 and CDR2 sequences are KGHSH and LQKENI.